This entry is about one TCR beta chain. What it recognizes is unknown. These data belong to a study of Ad26.COV2.S vaccination and SARS-CoV-2 variants. Study information: Donor got 5x10^10 or 1x10^11 viral particles of Ad26.COV2.S.

Data came from immunoSEQ multiplex PCR; TCRdb stores just in-frame clones and leaves some out. Among about 390,000 clones, 75% to 90% were seen once, and the ten largest hold around 3.4%. Study findings and constraints: Vaccinated and placebo-treated recipients had similar non-spike TCR breadth. Total T cell responses may have been underestimated by the TCR breadth and depth analyses.

Treatment of the sample: roughly 19 received Ad26.COV2.S at low or high dose, single or two shots; about 5 received placebo; per-sample allocation not given. Sampling was performed 63 days after the first vaccine or placebo injection. The J segment lost 3 bases and the V segment lost 5 bases, leaving 2 bases of the junction unmatched. CDR3 size: 13 residues. In germline, CDR1 is SGHNT, CDR2 YENEEA. The chain is built from TRBV11-3 and TRBJ1-1; 8 bases are a match to TRBD1. This clonotype was obtained from a person aged 18-65 years who received the Ad26.COV2.S COVID-19 vaccine or a placebo. The specimen was peripheral blood, collected in a trial of Ad26.COV2.S vaccine versus placebo. The CDR3 protein is CASSADRDTEAFF. The CDR3 DNA reads as TGTGCCAGCAGCGCGGACAGGGACACTGAAGCTTTCTTT.